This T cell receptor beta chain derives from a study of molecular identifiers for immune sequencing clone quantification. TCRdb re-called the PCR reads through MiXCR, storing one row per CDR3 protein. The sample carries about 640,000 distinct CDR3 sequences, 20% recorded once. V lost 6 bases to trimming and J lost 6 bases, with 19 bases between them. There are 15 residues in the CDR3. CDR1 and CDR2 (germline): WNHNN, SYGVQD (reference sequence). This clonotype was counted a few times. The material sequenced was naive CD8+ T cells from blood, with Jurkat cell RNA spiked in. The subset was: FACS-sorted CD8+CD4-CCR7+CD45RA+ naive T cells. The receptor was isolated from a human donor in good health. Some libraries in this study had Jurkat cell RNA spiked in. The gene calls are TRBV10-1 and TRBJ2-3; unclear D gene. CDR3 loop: CASSARASDPDTQYF. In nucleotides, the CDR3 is TGCGCCAGCAGCGCCCGAGCGTCCGATCCTGATACGCAGTATTTT.